The sequence of this T cell receptor (beta chain) was determined in a study of T cells in Graves' hyperthyroidism and ophthalmopathy. General study findings and limits: Most thyroid clonotypes expanded above 0.001 appeared in blood too.

Exclusion criteria comprised uncontrolled infection, other autoimmune disease, pregnancy or lactation. Note on this clonotype: Its antigen is not identified.

Amplification of TCR beta CDR3 regions was performed using RNA transcripts as template. HTBI primers were used for first-round RT-PCR of the TCR CDR3. TCRdb fed the multiplex PCR reads into MiXCR, producing one record per CDR3 protein. The data contain about 620,000 distinct CDR3 sequences, around 15% of them singletons. The trim removed 5 bases at V and 5 bases at J, leaving 7 bases unmatched. The CDR3 sequence is 15 residues long. Germline values: CDR1 MNHNS, CDR2 SASEGT. The chain links TRBV6-1 to TRBJ2-1, with TRBD2 matching 9 bases. This clonotype originated in a woman in her twenties or thirties with Graves' hyperthyroidism. Input material: blood. The CDR3 loop reads CASSRGTSLDNEQFF. The CDR3 nucleotides are TGTGCCAGCAGTAGGGGGACTAGCCTCGACAATGAGCAGTTCTTC.